This T cell receptor beta chain derives from a study of ipilimumab plus nivolumab after autologous stem cell transplantation. Study in general: Patients received a median of roughly five ipilimumab and 8 or 9 nivolumab doses.

The table lists this clone with a count of one. As yet, its antigen is unknown. Produced via immunoSEQ multiplex PCR; TCRdb's table is partial and in-frame only. The table lists about 83,000 clones, 75% to 85% of them singletons. Starting 14 to 28 days after autologous transplant, ipilimumab 1 mg/kg was given. Study-level points and caveats: Per the authors, repertoire, Treg and microbiota data justify further study.

Germline-derived CDR1 and CDR2 are MGHRA and YSYEKL. Trimming removed 3 bases at V and 3 bases at J, with 23 bases between. The CDR3 consists of 18 residues. The TCR originated in a male donor with diffuse large B-cell lymphoma. Sequenced here: PBMCs, sampled in a trial of ipilimumab plus nivolumab as post-transplant consolidation. This chain uses TRBV4-1 with TRBJ1-2; possible D gene TRBD1, 5 bases. CDR3 sequence: CASSQTPGTPSGYYGYTF. CDR3 in DNA: TGCGCCAGCAGCCAGACCCCCGGGACCCCCTCAGGATACTATGGCTACACCTTC.